These T cell receptor beta chains were read from a single sample in a study of T-cell reconstitution after alpha-beta-depleted transplantation in children. TCRdb used MiXCR to reprocess the PCR reads, holding one entry per CDR3 protein. The sample holds around 600,000 distinct CDR3 sequences, roughly 10% seen once. The sample was PBMCs from the stem cell graft donor, taken from the stem cell graft. These receptors came from a human donor who donated a stem cell graft to a child with acute myeloid leukemia. CDR3s include the opening cysteine and the closing phenylalanine or tryptophan. D genes are given only for firm matches. Some rows have no size entry. The others give once, few or many, or a class for an expanded clone.

few,TRBV6-1,TRBJ2-7,-,CAAEAPMTYEQYF,TGTGCCGCTGAAGCTCCCATGACCTACGAGCAGTACTTC
few,TRBV29-1,TRBJ2-1,TRBD2,CSVGLGREGLLNEQFF,TGCAGCGTGGGTCTGGGGCGGGAGGGCCTATTAAATGAGCAGTTCTTC
many,TRBV5-1,TRBJ2-1,TRBD2,CASSLVPGGYNEQFF,TGCGCCAGCAGCTTGGTTCCGGGAGGGTACAATGAGCAGTTCTTC
many,TRBV29-1,TRBJ2-3,-,CSVPWAPRDTQYF,TGCAGCGTCCCCTGGGCCCCCCGGGATACGCAGTATTTT
many,TRBV29-1,TRBJ1-2,TRBD1,CSVVAGQGVGGYTF,TGCAGCGTTGTGGCGGGACAGGGGGTGGGCGGCTACACCTTC
few,TRBV7-3,TRBJ2-1,-,CASSLTGGDSYNEQFF,TGTGCCAGCAGCTTAACCGGCGGAGACTCCTACAATGAGCAGTTCTTC
-,TRBV12-3/TRBV12-4,TRBJ2-2,TRBD2,CASSLGGGSSTGELFF,TGTGCCAGCAGTTTGGGGGGGGGATCGAGCACCGGGGAGCTGTTTTTT
few,TRBV10-2,TRBJ1-2,-,CASSGGFEKYTF,TGCGCCAGCAGTGGGGGCTTTGAGAAGTACACCTTC
-,TRBV5-1,TRBJ1-4,TRBD1,CASSTEAGGPGEKLFF,TGCGCCAGCAGCACTGAGGCAGGGGGTCCGGGTGAAAAACTGTTTTTT
-,TRBV12-3/TRBV12-4,TRBJ2-1,-,CASSPLRDLDNEQFF,TGTGCCAGCAGTCCTCTCAGGGATCTCGACAATGAGCAGTTCTTC
many,TRBV21-1,TRBJ2-5,-,CASSSSWAGNETQYF,TGTGCCAGCAGCTCCTCCTGGGCAGGGAATGAGACCCAGTACTTC
-,TRBV12-3/TRBV12-4,TRBJ2-4,TRBD2,CASRPRPSGRANIQYF,TGTGCCAGCAGACCAAGGCCTAGCGGGAGGGCAAACATTCAGTACTTC
-,TRBV7-2,TRBJ2-3,-,CASSPGGGGLRGTQYF,TGTGCCAGCAGCCCCGGAGGGGGGGGGCTACGTGGTACGCAGTATTTT